This T cell receptor (beta chain) is from a study of cytomegalovirus exposure and HLA in healthy donors (dated by TCRdb to about 2017). As for the study more broadly: An earlier analysis of 587 of the donors reported roughly 300 Gb of sequence data and roughly 110 million unique TCR beta sequences from roughly 180 million T cells. The number of donors typed differed by locus, with about 620-630 for A, B, C, DRB1 and DQB1, 522 for DQA1, 600 to 610 for DPA1, and approximately 470 for DPB1. In the later analysis, no new phenotypic data were used to find candidate immune exposures; instead, reliance was placed on TCR beta sequences and their occurrence across donors. Both class I and class II loci were covered by HLA typing, at four-digit resolution. The study profiled the T cell repertoires of 666 subjects by immunosequencing and related them to cytomegalovirus serostatus. Every discovery cohort repertoire had been produced on one sequencing platform. A later genetic analysis took genome-wide SNP genotypes for about 55% of the 666 donors and used that subset as a discovery cohort. The study aimed to test whether signatures of past pathogen exposure could be identified by cataloging public T cell receptors. Of the roughly 400 genotyped donors, around 81% fell in the genetic ancestry cluster associated with self-reported Caucasian donors. Besides the first cohort of around 670 subjects, a separate validation cohort made up of roughly 130 different subjects was used. Because of strong linkage in the cohort, five DR-DQ haplotypes were treated as single units for association and clustering. Around 320 gigabases of sequencing data and some 85 million unique TCR sequences were included in an early release covering about 700 HLA-typed donors. A later analysis re-analyzed previously published TCR beta repertoires from 650 to 800 donors and added high-resolution HLA genotyping to study TCR occurrence patterns. High-throughput TCR immunosequencing, statistical association of individual TCRs with disease status, and machine learning were combined to predict cytomegalovirus infection status. To decide whether each TCR beta V gene segment behaved as functional or pseudogenic, an earlier analysis of nearly 600 of the donors relied on high-throughput TCR beta sequencing. On average, around 230,000 unique TCR beta nucleotide sequences were sequenced per donor among fewer than 500 genotyped donors of the cohort, with roughly 18% of those sequences being non-productive. Alongside the repertoire data, information on donor age, sex, ethnicity and CMV serostatus was compiled. What the work shows at the level of the full study, not this receptor alone: V-gene and J-gene trimming of TCR beta chains was associated with a missense DCLRE1C variant in a later genetic analysis, and the association was replicated in an independent cohort. Because HLA typing was missing for some donors at each locus, association tests included only the typed subset. In a later analysis, several top co-occurrence clusters were reported to appear linked to parvovirus B19, influenza, CMV and Epstein-Barr virus. The sequencing pipeline was judged likely to have produced a cluster of highly shared sequence variants as a technical artifact. In a later analysis, HLA-associated TCR beta chains showed more clonal expansion and lower generation probabilities than non-associated chains that were equally common. A later genetic analysis reported fewer N-insertions in productive TCRs among donors in an Asian-associated ancestry cluster than the approximately 670-donor mean. Immune exposure information for the cohort was limited to CMV serostatus. The study gave a list of over 150 TCR beta chains associated with cytomegalovirus. Most TCR sequences were observed very rarely across donors, whereas some public TCRs were present in many individuals. Assigning TCR associations to individual alleles was difficult when HLA alleles, especially DR and DQ, strongly co-occurred. Correlated functional status among segregating V segments might reflect linkage disequilibrium, but an unknown experimental factor could not be ruled out. The cohort was sequenced for TCR beta chains only, and without alpha or paired-chain data the features that could be detected were limited. Cytomegalovirus status was reported to be diagnosed by the classifier with high specificity and sensitivity in both the original and validation cohorts. According to a later analysis, most CMV-associated TCR beta chains appeared to be HLA-restricted, and the HLA associations seemed to be driven largely by CMV exposure. In vitro tests confirmed that a few of the cytomegalovirus-associated TCR beta chains recognize cytomegalovirus antigens. Because counts were too low, about 18 rarely observed V segments, including chromosome 9 orphons, were excluded from the earlier analysis of several hundred of the donors. In an earlier analysis of some 500 of the donors, most TCR beta V segments were observed in productive rearrangements about 87% or about 30% of the time, broadly matching IMGT annotations. It was suggested by the authors that the approach could potentially be generalized to other disease states and immunological phenotypes. Some IMGT-functional V segments, including TRBV6-2 and TRBV6-3, could not be told apart with the 87-base-pair reads, so those segments were excluded. Roughly uniform sequencing depth across donors was assumed in presence/absence analyses, although this assumption may not hold. At a false discovery rate of 0.05, a later analysis linked roughly 17,000 TCR beta sequences to specific HLA alleles. A further reported finding was that TCR beta sequences accurately predicted the HLA-A and HLA-B alleles for most subjects in the first cohort. In a later analysis, TCR association rates were found to vary across HLA loci, with the most associated TCRs seen for DRB1 alleles and the fewest for HLA-C alleles.

The cohort comprised around 690 healthy bone marrow donors. Cohort members were all nominally healthy when sampled, although unrecorded immune exposures were likely present. The donor was CMV seronegative and belonged to the group of 352 seronegative cohort members. A peripheral blood sample was collected from each donor, and TCR beta sequencing was performed on peripheral blood mononuclear cells. Genomic DNA extraction from the blood cell samples was performed with the Qiagen DNeasy Blood Extraction Kit. The CDR3 runs 16 amino acids, cysteine and phenylalanine included. CDR3 DNA only is kept here, 48 bases in frame from base 1. The V end gives up 3 bases and the J end 7 bases, leaving 8 bases in the junction not matched to a gene. CDR1 and CDR2, looked up from the germline V gene, are ENHRY and SYGVKD. As concerns this clone: Its antigen has not been determined.

The library was prepared using the immunoSEQ multiplex PCR assay. A mixture of 60 forward primers for TCR Vbeta segments and 13 reverse primers for TCR Jbeta segments was used in the multiplex PCR. The CDR3 region of rearranged TCR beta genes was amplified from genomic DNA by a multiplex PCR assay. Amplified TCR beta libraries were sequenced as 87-base-pair reads on the Illumina HiSeq System. Regarding the original processing steps: Across the roughly 640 repertoires, a later analysis counted approximately 75 million unique TCR beta chains, some 11 million of which were shared by at least two donors. A nearest-neighbor algorithm error-corrected the raw reads and collapsed the reads into unique sequences, merging closely related sequences to remove PCR and sequencing errors. V, D and J gene segments were assigned by aligning CDR3 sequences to IMGT reference sequences. For a sequence to be retained, a match of at least six nucleotides to both a V gene segment and a J gene segment was required. Rearrangements were called productive when the CDR3 lacked stop codons and stayed in frame with V and J; all others were non-productive. CDR3 was defined according to IMGT convention as the region running from the second conserved V-encoded cysteine to the conserved J-encoded phenylalanine. In an earlier analysis of some 550 of the donors, sequences lacking an unambiguous match to a single V gene segment were excluded. An earlier analysis of about 590 of the donors classified V segments as functional when productive rearrangements were above 56.7% and as segregating when the standard deviation between donors was above 5%. A statistical classification framework was developed to diagnose cytomegalovirus status using the catalog of TCR beta chain sequences. In a later analysis, V and J genes were assigned by comparing TCR nucleotide sequences against IMGT/GENE-DB human TR gene sequences. The TCRdist pipeline was used in a later analysis to assign CDR3 sequences and most-parsimonious VDJ recombination scenarios. A later analysis defined each TCR beta chain by its CDR3 amino acid sequence plus V-gene family, and excluded reads lacking a unique V-gene family. As a way to deal with suspected cross-contamination and a sequencing artifact, a later analysis dropped 500 to 700 nucleotide sequences that were highly shared and had low generation probability. In a later analysis, a clonal expansion index for each public chain was calculated from normalized within-repertoire ranks of inferred template counts. Generation probabilities in a later analysis came from a VDJ recombination model fitted to out-of-frame rearrangements, and those results were checked against IGoR. In a later analysis, hypergeometric tests were used to score TCR-TCR, TCR-HLA and TCR-CMV co-occurrence, with a repertoire-size bias correction applied to TCR pairs. In a later analysis, false discovery rates were estimated by permuting HLA or CMV assignments 20 times. A later analysis grouped co-occurring TCRs with DBSCAN, adding TCRdist sequence similarity when clustering within HLA-allele-positive subsets. Co-occurrence clustering excluded repertoires with fewer than 30,000 or more than 120,000 public chains, plus five with anomalous nucleotide sharing. TCRdb took this table from immuneACCESS and kept in-frame rearrangements with V and J called. Such tables lack part of the clones; where checked against another copy, unresolved V genes explain under half of the gap, and the rest is unexplained. The V and J calls and clone size are taken from that table; D and trimming were inferred from the DNA. For this sample, the table gives about 84,000 clones. The ten largest clones take up around 0.6% of the sample.

The clonotype was recovered from a man aged 50-59 years in good health and CMV-seronegative. Sequenced: PBMCs. This chain joins TRBV10-3 to TRBJ2-1, with 11 junctional bases fitting TRBD2. Read as DNA, the sequence is TGTGCCATCAGTGAAAGGCTAGCGGGGGGTGTTAATGAGCAGTTCTTC. Its coded protein is CAISERLAGGVNEQFF.